This entry is about one TCR beta chain. Its specificity is not known. Sequencing targeted expressed TCRB transcripts, as all isolated RNA had been reverse transcribed. Naive, central memory and regulatory T cell samples averaged about 3.3 million immunoSEQ reads each. Here immunoSEQ multiplex PCR was the method, and the copy in TCRdb shows in-frame clones only, minus some. In the table there are 400,000 to 500,000 clones, more than 11% of which are singletons. This record comes from a study of beta chain features in type 1 diabetes. Whole-study results and caveats: Among all four CD4+ subsets, Type 1 diabetes patients had TCRB CDR3s that were moderately but significantly shorter. More deletions and fewer insertions at VDJ junctions were found in patients with type 1 diabetes.

This CDR3 spans 14 amino acids. V lost 4 bases and J lost 4; bases outside the gene matches: 3. Germline V gene sequence: CDR1 SEHNR, CDR2 FQNEAQ (reference sequence). The authors sorted CD4+ naive, central memory, regulatory and stem cell-like memory cells via CD45RO/CCR7/CD25/CD127/CD95/CD27. V gene TRBV7-9 combines with J gene TRBJ2-2; the match to TRBD1 covers 7 bases. What was sequenced was naive CD4+ T cells from blood. This TCR came from a man aged 25 to 40 in good health. The CDR3 loop is CASSSQGPTGELFF. The CDR3 nucleotides are TGTGCCAGCAGCTCACAGGGGCCCACCGGGGAGCTGTTTTTT.